The TCR beta chain under discussion was sequenced for a study of identical twins. Broader study findings: Some out-of-frame alpha sequences were shared by twins, and these showed excess low generation probability. Without tracking the same donors, conclusions rested on cross-sectional statistical analysis. Sharing of beta out-of-frame sequences by twins showed a weaker excess.

Germline lookup yields CDR1 SGHTA and CDR2 FQGNSA. The CDR3 has 13 amino acids. V was clipped by 6 bases and J by 3 bases, with 11 bases between them. About this clonotype: No antigen is known for it.

One entry per CDR3 protein results from TCRdb running MiXCR on the 5' RACE reads. The table lists under 300,000 distinct CDR3 sequences, around an eighth of them singletons. The chain joins TRBV7-2 to TRBJ1-2; D ambiguous. The receptor was derived from a woman aged 18-29 years in good health. Specimen: memory (CD45RO+) T cells sorted from blood. The CDR3 DNA reads TGTGCCAGCAGTACGGCGGGAGACTATGGCTACACCTTC. Translation: CASSTAGDYGYTF.